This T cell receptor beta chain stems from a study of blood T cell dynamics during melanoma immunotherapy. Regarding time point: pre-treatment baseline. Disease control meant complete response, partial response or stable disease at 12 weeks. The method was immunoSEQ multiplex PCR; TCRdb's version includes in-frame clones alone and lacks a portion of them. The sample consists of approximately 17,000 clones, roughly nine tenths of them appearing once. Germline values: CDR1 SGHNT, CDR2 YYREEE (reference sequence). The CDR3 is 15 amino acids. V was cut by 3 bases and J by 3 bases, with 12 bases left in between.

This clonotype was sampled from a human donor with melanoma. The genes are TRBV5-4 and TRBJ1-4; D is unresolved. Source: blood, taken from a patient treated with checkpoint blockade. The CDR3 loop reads CASSYEGLANEKLFF. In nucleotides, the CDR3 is TGTGCCAGCAGCTATGAGGGATTGGCTAATGAAAAACTGTTTTTT. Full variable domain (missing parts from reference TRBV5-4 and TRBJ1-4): ETGVTQSPTHLIKTRGQQVTLRCSSQSGHNTVSWYQQALGQGPQFIFQYYREEENGRGNFPPRFSGLQFPNYSSELNVNALELDDSALYLCASSYEGLANEKLFFGSGTQLSVL.